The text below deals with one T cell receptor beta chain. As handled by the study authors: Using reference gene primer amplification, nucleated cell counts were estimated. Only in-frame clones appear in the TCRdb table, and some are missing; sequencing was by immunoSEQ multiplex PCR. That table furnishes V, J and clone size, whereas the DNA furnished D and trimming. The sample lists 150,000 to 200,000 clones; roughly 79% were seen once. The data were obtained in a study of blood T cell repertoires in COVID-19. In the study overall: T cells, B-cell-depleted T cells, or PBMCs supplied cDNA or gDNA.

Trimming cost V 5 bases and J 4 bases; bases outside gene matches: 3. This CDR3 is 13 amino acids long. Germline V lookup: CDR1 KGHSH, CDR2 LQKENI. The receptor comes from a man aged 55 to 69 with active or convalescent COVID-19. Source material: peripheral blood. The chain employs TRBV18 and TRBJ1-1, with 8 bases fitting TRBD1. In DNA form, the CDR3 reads TGTGCCAGCTCATCCCAGGGGGCCACTGAAGCTTTCTTT. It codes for CASSSQGATEAFF.